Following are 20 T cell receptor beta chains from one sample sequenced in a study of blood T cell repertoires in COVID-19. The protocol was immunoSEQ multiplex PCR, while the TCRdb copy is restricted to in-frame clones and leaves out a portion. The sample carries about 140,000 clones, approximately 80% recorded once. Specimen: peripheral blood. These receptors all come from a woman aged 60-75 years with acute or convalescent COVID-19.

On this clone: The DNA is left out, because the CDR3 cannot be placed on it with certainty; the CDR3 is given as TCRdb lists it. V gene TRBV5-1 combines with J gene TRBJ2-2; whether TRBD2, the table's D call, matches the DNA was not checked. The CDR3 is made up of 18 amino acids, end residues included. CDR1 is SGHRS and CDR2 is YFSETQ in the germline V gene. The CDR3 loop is CASSLVAWGTSGNRGAVF.

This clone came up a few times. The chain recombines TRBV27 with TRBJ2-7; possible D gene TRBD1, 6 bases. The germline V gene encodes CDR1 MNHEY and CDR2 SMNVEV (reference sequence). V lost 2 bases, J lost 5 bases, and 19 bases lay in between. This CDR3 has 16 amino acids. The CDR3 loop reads CASSLGAQGRFDEQYF. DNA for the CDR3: TGTGCCAGCAGTTTAGGGGCCCAGGGGCGATTTGACGAGCAGTACTTC.

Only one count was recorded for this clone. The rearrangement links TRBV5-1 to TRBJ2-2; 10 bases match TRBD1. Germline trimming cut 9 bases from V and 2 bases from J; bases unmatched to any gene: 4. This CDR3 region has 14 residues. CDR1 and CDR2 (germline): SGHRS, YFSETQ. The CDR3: CATGTGVNTGELFF. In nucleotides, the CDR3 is TGCGCCACCGGGACAGGGGTAAACACCGGGGAGCTGTTTTTT.

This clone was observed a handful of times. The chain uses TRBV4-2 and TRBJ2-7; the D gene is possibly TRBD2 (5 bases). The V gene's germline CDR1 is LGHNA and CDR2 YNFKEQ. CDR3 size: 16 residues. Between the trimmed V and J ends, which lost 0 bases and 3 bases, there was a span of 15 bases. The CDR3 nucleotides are TGTGCCAGCAGCCAAGATGTTGGAGGATCGCGCTACGAGCAGTACTTC. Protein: CASSQDVGGSRYEQYF.

The CDR3 bases are TGCGCCAGCAGCAGATTACGGGGACTAGCGGGAGTTGACACCGGGGAGCTGTTTTTT. This sequence encodes CASSRLRGLAGVDTGELFF. The chain joins TRBV5-1 to TRBJ2-2; 14 bases agree with TRBD2. This CDR3 region has 19 residues. CDR1 and CDR2 (germline): SGHRS, YFSETQ. J gave up 3 bases and V 4 bases, and 11 bases lay outside the gene matches. Based on the CDR3 plus reference TRBV5-1 and TRBJ2-2, the full variable domain is KAGVTQTPRYLIKTRGQQVTLSCSPISGHRSVSWYQQTPGQGLQFLFEYFSETQRNKGNFPGRFSGRQFSNSRSEMNVSTLELGDSALYLCASSRLRGLAGVDTGELFFGEGSRLTVL.

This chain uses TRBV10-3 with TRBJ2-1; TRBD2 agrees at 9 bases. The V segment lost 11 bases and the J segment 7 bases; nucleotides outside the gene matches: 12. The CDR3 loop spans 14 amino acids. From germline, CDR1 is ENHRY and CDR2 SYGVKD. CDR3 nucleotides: TGTGCCTCCTTGGGCGGGAGGGCAGGGAATGAGCAGTTCTTC. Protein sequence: CASLGGRAGNEQFF.

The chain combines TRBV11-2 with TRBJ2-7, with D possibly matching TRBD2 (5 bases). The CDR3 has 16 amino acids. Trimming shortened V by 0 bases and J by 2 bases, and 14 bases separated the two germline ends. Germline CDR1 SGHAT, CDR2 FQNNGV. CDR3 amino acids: CASSLDLAASAYEQYF. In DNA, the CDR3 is TGTGCCAGCAGCTTAGATCTAGCAGCTTCTGCCTACGAGCAGTACTTC. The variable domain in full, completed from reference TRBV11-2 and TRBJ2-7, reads EAGVAQSPRYKIIEKRQSVAFWCNPISGHATLYWYQQILGQGPKLLIQFQNNGVVDDSQLPKDRFSAERLKGVDSTLKIQPAKLEDSAVYLCASSLDLAASAYEQYFGPGTRLTVT.

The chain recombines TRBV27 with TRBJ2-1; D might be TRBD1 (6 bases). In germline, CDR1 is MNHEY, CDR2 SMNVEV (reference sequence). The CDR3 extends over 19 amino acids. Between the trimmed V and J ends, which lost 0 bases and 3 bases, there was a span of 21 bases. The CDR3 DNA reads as TGTGCCAGCAGTTTATCCCTCATCTCTCCGGGACAACTCTACAATGAGCAGTTCTTC. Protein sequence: CASSLSLISPGQLYNEQFF.

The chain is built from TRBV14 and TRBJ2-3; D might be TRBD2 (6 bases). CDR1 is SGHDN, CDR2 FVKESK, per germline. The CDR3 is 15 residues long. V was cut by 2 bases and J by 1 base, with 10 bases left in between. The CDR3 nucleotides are TGTGCCAGCAGCCAAATATTAGCGGGCACAGATACGCAGTATTTT. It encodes CASSQILAGTDTQYF.

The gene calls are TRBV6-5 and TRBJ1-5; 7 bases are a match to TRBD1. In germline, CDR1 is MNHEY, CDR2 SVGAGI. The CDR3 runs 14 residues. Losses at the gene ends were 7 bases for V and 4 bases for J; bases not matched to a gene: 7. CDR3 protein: CASTIGTVNQPQHF. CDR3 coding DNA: TGTGCCAGCACGATAGGGACAGTTAATCAGCCCCAGCATTTT.

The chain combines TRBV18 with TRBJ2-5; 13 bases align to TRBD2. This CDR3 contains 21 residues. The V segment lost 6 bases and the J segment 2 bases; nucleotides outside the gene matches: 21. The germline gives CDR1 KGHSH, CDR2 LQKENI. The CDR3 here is CASSRRDRGRTSGSYQETQYF. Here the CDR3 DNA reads TGTGCCAGCTCGCGCCGGGACAGGGGCAGGACTAGCGGGAGTTATCAAGAGACCCAGTACTTC.

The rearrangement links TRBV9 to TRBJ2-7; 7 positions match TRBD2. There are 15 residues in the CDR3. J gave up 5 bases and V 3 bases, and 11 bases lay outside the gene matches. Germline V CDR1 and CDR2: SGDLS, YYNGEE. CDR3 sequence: CASSAGFRLAHEQYF. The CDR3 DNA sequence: TGTGCCAGCAGCGCCGGTTTTAGACTAGCCCACGAGCAGTACTTC.

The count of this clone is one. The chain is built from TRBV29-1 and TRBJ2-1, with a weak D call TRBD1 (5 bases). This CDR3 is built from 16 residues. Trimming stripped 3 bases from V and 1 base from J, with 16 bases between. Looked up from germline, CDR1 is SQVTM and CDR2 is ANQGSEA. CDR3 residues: CSVEGLVGVSYNEQFF. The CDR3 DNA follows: TGCAGCGTTGAGGGGCTAGTCGGTGTTTCCTACAATGAGCAGTTCTTC.

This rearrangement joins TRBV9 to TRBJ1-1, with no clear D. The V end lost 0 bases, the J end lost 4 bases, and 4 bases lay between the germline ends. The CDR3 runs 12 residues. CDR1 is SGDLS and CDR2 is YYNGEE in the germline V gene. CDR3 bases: TGTGCCAGCAGCGTAGGCGGCACTGAAGCTTTCTTT. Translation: CASSVGGTEAFF.

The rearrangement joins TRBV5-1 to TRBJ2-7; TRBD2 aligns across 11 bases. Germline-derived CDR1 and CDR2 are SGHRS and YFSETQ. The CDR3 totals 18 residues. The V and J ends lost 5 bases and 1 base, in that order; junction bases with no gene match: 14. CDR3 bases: TGCGCCAGCAGTCGCGGGTCCTCTAGACTAGCGGGATCCTACGAGCAGTACTTC. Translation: CASSRGSSRLAGSYEQYF.

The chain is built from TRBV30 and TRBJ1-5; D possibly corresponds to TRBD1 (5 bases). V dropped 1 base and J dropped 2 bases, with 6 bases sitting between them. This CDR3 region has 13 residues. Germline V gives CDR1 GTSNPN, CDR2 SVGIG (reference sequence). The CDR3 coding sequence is TGTGCCTGGAGTGAAGGGGGCAATCAGCCCCAGCATTTT. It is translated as CAWSEGGNQPQHF.

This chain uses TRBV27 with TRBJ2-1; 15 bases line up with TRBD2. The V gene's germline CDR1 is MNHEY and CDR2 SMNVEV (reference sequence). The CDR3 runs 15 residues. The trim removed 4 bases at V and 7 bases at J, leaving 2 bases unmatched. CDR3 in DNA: TGTGCCAGCAGTTCCGGGACTAGCGGGAGGAATGAGCAGTTCTTC. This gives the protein CASSSGTSGRNEQFF.

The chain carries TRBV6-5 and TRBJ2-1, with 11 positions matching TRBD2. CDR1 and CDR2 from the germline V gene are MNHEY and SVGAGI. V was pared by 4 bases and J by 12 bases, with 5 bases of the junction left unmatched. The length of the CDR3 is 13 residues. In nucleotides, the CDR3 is TGTGCCAGCAGTTCCTTAGCGGGGGGGCGGCAGTTCTTC. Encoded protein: CASSSLAGGRQFF.

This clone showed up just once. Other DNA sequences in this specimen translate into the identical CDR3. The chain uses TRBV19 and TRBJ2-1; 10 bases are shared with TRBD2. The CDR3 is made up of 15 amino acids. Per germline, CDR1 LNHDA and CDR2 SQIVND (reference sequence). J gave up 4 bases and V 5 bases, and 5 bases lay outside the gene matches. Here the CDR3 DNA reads TGTGCCAGTAGTCCTAGCGGGAGTTCTTACAATGAGCAGTTCTTC. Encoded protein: CASSPSGSSYNEQFF.

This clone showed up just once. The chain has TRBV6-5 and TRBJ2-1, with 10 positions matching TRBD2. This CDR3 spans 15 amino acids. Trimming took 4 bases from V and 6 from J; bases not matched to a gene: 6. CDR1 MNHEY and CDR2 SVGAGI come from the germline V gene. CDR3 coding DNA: TGTGCCAGCAGTTTCTTAAGCGGGAGGGCCAATGAGCAGTTCTTC. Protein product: CASSFLSGRANEQFF.